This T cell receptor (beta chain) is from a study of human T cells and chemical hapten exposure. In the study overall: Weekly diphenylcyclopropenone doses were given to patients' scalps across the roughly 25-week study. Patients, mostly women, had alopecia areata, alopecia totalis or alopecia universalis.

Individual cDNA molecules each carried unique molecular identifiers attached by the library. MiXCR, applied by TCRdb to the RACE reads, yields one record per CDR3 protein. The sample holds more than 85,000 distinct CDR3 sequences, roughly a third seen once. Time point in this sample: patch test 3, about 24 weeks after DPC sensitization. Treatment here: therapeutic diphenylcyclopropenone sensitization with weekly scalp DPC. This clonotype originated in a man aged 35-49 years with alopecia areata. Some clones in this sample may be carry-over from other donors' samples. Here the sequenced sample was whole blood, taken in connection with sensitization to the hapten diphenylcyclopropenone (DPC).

CDR3 sequence reads: CASSNPFSGSYTGELFF. CDR3 nucleotide sequence: TGTGCCAGTAGTAACCCCTTTAGCGGGAGCTACACCGGGGAGCTGTTTTTT. The gene calls are TRBV19 and TRBJ2-2; 9 bases map to TRBD2. The CDR3 sequence is 17 residues long. Germline loops: CDR1 LNHDA, CDR2 SQIVND (reference sequence). The V and J ends lost 4 bases and 3 bases, in that order; junction bases with no gene match: 9. Supplemented by reference TRBV19 and TRBJ2-2, the full variable domain reads DGGITQSPKYLFRKEGQNVTLSCEQNLNHDAMYWYRQDPGQGLRLIYYSQIVNDFQKGDIAEGYSVSREKKESFPLTVTSAQKNPTAFYLCASSNPFSGSYTGELFFGEGSRLTVL.